Listed below are T cell receptor beta chains from one sample, sequenced in a study of T cell responses to AZD1222 COVID-19 vaccine. The data were produced by immunoSEQ multiplex PCR, yet TCRdb's version contains in-frame clones alone and is incomplete. The sample comprises roughly 120,000 clones, about nine tenths of which are singletons, and 4% to 4.5% rests with the top ten. The material was peripheral blood, obtained on day 0 of AZD1222 vaccination. The source of these receptors is an adult in good health. Each CDR3 is given with its conserved first and last residue.

V: TRBV5-1; J: TRBJ1-1; CDR3: CASSLEGTANTEAFF
V: TRBV12-3/TRBV12-4; J: TRBJ1-1; CDR3: CASTSGGNTEAFF
V: TRBV27; J: TRBJ1-3; CDR3: CASSLSEETSGNTIYF
V: TRBV29-1; J: TRBJ1-1; CDR3: CSGALSRDTEAFF
V: TRBV19; J: TRBJ2-1; CDR3: CASSILAGDLVNEQFF
V: TRBV25-1; J: TRBJ1-1; CDR3: CASSEGGPLKAFF
V: TRBV5-1; J: TRBJ2-4; CDR3: CASSWDRGENIQYF
V: TRBV12-3/TRBV12-4; J: TRBJ1-1; CDR3: CASARVMNTEAFF
V: TRBV7-9; J: TRBJ1-1; CDR3: CASSVRDRETEAFF
V: TRBV19; J: TRBJ1-5; CDR3: CASRGTGQPQHF